This TCR beta chain was identified in a study of T-cell memory formation after mild COVID-19. TCRdb used MiXCR to reprocess the 5' RACE reads, holding one entry per CDR3 protein. The table lists about 560,000 distinct CDR3 sequences, over 15% of them singletons. The study's findings and limits: Researchers found some responding clones in pre-infection memory, a sign that cross-reactive memory joined. While clones contracting from day 15 to 85 were balanced between CD4 and CD8, later expanders leaned CD4+.

This clonotype was seen many times. Antigen unknown. V was pared by 2 bases and J by 8 bases, with 7 bases between. The CDR3 spans 12 residues. Germline CDR1 LGHNA, CDR2 YNFKEQ. This chain connects TRBV4-2 to TRBJ2-1; tentative D call: TRBD1 (5 bases). Sequenced sample: PBMCs or a T cell subset sorted from them (not recorded which). The sequence came from an adult woman who had mild COVID-19 (a few samples of this study predate the infection). Cell type and time point are not known. In DNA form, the CDR3 reads TGTGCCAGCAGCCAACAGGGATATGAGCAGTTCTTC. Translating gives CASSQQGYEQFF.